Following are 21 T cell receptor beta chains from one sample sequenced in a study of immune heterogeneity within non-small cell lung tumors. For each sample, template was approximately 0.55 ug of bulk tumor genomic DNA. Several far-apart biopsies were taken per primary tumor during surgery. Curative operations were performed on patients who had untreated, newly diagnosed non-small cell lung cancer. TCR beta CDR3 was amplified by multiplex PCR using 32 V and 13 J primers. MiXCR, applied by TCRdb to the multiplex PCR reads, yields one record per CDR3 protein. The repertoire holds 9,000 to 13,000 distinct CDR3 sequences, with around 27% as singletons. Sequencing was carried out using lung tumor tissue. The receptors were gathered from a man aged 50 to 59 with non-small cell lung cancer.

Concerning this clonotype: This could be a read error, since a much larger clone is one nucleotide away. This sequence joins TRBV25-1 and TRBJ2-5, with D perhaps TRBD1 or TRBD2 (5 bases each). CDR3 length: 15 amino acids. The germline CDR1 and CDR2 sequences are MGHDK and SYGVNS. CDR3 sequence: CVSSRGRTLQETQYF. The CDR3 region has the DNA TGTGTCAGCAGTCGGGGCAGGACCCTCCAAGAGACCCAGTACTTC.

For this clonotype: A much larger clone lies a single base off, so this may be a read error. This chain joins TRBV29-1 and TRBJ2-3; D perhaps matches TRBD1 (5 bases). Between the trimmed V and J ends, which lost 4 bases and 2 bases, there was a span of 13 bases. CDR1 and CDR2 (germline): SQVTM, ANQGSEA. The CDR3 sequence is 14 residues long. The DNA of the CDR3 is TGCAGCGTTGGAAACGGACACCCCACAGATACGCAGTATTTT. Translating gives CSVGNGHPTDTQYF.

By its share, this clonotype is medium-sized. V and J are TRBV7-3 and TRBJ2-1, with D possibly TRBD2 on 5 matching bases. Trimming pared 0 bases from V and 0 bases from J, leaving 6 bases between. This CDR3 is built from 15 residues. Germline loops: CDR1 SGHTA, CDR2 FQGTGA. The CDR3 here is CASSLTGSSYNEQFF. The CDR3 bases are TGTGCCAGCAGCTTAACAGGGAGCTCCTACAATGAGCAGTTCTTC.

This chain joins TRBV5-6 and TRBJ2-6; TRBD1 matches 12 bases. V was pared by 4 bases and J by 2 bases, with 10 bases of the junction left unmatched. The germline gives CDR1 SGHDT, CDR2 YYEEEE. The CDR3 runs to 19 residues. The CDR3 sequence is CASSPVVGTGGAGANVLTF. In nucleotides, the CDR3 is TGTGCCAGCAGCCCTGTGGTTGGGACAGGGGGCGCTGGGGCCAACGTCCTGACTTTC.

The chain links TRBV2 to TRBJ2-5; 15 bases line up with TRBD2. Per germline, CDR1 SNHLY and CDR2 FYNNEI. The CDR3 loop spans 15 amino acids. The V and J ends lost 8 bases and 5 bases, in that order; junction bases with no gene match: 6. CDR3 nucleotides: TGTGCCAGCTCCGGGACTAGCGGGGGGAGCGAGACCCAGTACTTC. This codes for CASSGTSGGSETQYF.

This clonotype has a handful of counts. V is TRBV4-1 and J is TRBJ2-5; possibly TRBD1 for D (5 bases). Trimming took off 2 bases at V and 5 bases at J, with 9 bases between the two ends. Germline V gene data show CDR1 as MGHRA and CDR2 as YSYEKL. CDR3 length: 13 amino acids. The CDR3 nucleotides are TGCGCCAGCAGCCAACAGGGCAGGGAGACCCAGTACTTC. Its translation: CASSQQGRETQYF.

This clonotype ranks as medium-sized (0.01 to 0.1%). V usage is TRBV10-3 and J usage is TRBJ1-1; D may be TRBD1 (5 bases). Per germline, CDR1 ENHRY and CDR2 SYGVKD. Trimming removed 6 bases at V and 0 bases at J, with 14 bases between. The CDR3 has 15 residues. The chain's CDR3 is CAIRAPGFLNTEAFF. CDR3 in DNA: TGTGCCATCAGGGCCCCAGGGTTCCTGAACACTGAAGCTTTCTTT.

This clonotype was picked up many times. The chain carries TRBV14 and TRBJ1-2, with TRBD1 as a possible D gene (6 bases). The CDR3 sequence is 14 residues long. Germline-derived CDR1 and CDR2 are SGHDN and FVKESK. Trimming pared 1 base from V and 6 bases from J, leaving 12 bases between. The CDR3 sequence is CASSQGRQDHGYTF. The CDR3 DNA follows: TGTGCCAGCAGCCAAGGTAGACAGGACCATGGCTACACCTTC.

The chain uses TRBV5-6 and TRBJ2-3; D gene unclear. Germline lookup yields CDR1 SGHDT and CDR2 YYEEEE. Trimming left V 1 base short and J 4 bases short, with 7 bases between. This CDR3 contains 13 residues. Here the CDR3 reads CASSLKWADTQYF. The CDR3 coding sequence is TGTGCCAGCAGCTTGAAGTGGGCAGATACGCAGTATTTT. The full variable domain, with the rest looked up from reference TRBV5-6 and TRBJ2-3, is DAGVTQSPTHLIKTRGQQVTLRCSPKSGHDTVSWYQQALGQGPQFIFQYYEEEERQRGNFPDRFSGHQFPNYSSELNVNALLLGDSALYLCASSLKWADTQYFGPGTRLTVL.

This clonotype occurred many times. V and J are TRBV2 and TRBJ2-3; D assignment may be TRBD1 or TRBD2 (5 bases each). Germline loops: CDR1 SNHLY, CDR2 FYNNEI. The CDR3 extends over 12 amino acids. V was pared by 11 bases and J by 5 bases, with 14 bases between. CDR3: CAGAGAGDTQYF. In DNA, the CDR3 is TGTGCCGGGGCCGGGGCGGGAGATACGCAGTATTTT.

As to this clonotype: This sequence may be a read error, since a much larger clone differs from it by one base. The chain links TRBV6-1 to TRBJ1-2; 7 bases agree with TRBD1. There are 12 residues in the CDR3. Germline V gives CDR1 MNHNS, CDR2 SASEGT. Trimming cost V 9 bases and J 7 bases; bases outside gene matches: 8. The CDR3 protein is CARRLQGFGYTF. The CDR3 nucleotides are TGTGCCAGAAGGCTACAGGGGTTTGGCTACACCTTC.

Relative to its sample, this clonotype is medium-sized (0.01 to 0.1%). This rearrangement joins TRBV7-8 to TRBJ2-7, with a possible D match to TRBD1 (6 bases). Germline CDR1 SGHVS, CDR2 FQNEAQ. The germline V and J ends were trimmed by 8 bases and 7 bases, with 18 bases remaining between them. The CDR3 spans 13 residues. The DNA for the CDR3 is TGTGCCAGCGGGTGGACAGACGGCCTGGAGCAGTACTTC. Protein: CASGWTDGLEQYF. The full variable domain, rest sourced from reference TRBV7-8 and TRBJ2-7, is GAGVSQSPRYKVAKRGQDVALRCDPISGHVSLFWYQQALGQGPEFLTYFQNEAQLDKSGLPSDRFFAERPEGSVSTLKIQRTQQEDSAVYLCASGWTDGLEQYFGPGTRLTVT.

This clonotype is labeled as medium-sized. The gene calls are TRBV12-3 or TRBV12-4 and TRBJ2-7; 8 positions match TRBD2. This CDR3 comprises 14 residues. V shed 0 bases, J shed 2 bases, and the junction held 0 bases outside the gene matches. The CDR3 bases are TGTGCCAGCAGTTTAGCGGGACTAGCCTACGAGCAGTACTTC. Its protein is CASSLAGLAYEQYF.

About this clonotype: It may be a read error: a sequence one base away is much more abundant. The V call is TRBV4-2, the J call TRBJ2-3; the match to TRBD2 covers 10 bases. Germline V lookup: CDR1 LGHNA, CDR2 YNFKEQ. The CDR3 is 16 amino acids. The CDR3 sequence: CSSSQELAGGTDTQYF. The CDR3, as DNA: TGTTCCAGCAGCCAAGAGCTAGCGGGGGGCACAGATACGCAGTATTTT.

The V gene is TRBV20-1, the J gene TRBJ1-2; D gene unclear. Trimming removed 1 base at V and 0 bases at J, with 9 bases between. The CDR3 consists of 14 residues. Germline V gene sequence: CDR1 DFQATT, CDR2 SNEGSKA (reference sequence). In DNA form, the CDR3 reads TGCAGTGCTAGAGGCCGCCTTGCTAACTATGGCTACACCTTC. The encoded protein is CSARGRLANYGYTF.

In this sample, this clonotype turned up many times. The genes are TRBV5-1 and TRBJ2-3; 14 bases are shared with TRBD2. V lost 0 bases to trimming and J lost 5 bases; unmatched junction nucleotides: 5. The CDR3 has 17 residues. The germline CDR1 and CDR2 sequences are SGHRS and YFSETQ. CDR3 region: CASSLATSGGAGDTQYF. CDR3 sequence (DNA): TGCGCCAGCAGCTTGGCGACTAGCGGGGGGGCTGGAGATACGCAGTATTTT.

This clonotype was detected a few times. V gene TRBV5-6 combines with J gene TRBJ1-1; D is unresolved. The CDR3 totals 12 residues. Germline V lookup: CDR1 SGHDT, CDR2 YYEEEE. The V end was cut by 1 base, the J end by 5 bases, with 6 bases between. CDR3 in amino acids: CASSLRGTEAFF. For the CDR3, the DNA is TGTGCCAGCAGCTTGCGGGGTACTGAAGCTTTCTTT.

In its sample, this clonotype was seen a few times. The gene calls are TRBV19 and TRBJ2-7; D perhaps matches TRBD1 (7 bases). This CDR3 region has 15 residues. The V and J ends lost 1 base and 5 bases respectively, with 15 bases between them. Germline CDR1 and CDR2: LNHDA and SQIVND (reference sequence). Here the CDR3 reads CASSIGAQGGHEQYF. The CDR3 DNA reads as TGTGCCAGTAGTATAGGGGCCCAGGGGGGTCACGAGCAGTACTTC.

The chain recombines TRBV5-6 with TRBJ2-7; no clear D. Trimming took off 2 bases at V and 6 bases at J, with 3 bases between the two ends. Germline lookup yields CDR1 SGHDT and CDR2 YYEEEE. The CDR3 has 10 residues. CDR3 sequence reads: CASSFSEQYF. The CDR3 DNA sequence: TGTGCCAGCAGCTTTTCCGAGCAGTACTTC.

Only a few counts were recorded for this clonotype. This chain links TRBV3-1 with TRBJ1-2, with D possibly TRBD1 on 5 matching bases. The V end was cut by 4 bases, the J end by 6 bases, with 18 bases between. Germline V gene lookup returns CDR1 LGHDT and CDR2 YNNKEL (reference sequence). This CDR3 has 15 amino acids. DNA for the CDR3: TGTGCCAGCAGCCCCCGGGACCTGGGTAGAGATGGCTACACCTTC. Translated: CASSPRDLGRDGYTF.

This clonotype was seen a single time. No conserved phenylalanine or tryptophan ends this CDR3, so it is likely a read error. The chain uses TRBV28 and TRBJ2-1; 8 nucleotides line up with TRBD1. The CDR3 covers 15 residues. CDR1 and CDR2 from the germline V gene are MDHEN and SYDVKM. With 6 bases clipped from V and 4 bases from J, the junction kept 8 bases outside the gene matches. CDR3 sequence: CASSLLDREYNEQFL. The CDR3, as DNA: TGTGCCAGCAGCCTCCTGGACAGGGAATACAATGAGCAGTTCTTG.